This T cell receptor beta chain was captured in a study of blood T cell repertoires in COVID-19. Looking at the study overall: Both acute and convalescent COVID-19 samples were obtained from the United States, Italy and Spain. Sample material is recorded as cDNA or gDNA derived from T cells, B-cell-depleted T cells, or PBMCs.

CDR1 and CDR2 from the germline V gene are MNHEY and SMNVEV (reference sequence). The CDR3 sequence is 16 residues long. Trimming cost V 0 bases and J 7 bases; bases outside gene matches: 11. In the authors' workflow: Amplification of reference gene primers provided the estimated nucleated cell counts. Only in-frame clones appear in the TCRdb table, and some are missing; sequencing was by immunoSEQ multiplex PCR. V, J and clone size derive from that table, while D and trimming were established from the DNA sequence. The table shows under 75,000 clones, with 85% to 95% occurring only once. The sequence was obtained from a man aged 50 to 59 with active COVID-19. Sequencing was carried out using peripheral blood. This chain joins TRBV27 and TRBJ2-5, with 7 nucleotides matching TRBD1. CDR3 nucleotides: TGTGCCAGCAGTTTATCTGGGGGACAGACATCTGGGACCCAGTACTTC. Amino acids: CASSLSGGQTSGTQYF.